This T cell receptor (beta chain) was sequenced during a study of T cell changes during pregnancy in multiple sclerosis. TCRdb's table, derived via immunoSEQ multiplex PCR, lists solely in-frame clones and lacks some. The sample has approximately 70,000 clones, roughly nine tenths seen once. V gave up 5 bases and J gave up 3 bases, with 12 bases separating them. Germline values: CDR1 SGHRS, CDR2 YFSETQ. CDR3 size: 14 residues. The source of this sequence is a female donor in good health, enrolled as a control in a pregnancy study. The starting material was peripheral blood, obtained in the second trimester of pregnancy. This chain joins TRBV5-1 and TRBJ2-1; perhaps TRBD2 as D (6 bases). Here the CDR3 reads CASREGDGYNEQFF. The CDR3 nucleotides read TGCGCCAGCAGGGAGGGCGACGGCTACAATGAGCAGTTCTTC. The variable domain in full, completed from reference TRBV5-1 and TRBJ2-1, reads KAGVTQTPRYLIKTRGQQVTLSCSPISGHRSVSWYQQTPGQGLQFLFEYFSETQRNKGNFPGRFSGRQFSNSRSEMNVSTLELGDSALYLCASREGDGYNEQFFGPGTRLTVL.